The 21 T cell receptor beta chains presented below share a single source sample, sequenced in a study of blood T cell repertoires in COVID-19 (dated by TCRdb to about 2020). Library creation used the immunoSEQ multiplex PCR assay. Imported from immuneACCESS, the table was reduced by TCRdb to in-frame sequences with V and J called. These copies leave out some clones; in studies compared against another copy, an unresolved V gene accounts for under half, and the cause of the remainder is not known. In this sample the table shows 160,000 or so clones, roughly nine tenths of which occur a single time. Jointly, the top ten make up under 5% of the sample. The sample comprised peripheral blood. Receptors originate from a woman aged 70-85 years with acute or convalescent COVID-19.

The chain joins TRBV6-2 or TRBV6-3 to TRBJ2-1; weak D call: TRBD2 (5 bases). V was pared by 2 bases and J by 2 bases, with 10 bases between. The germline V gene encodes CDR1 MNHEY and CDR2 SVGEGT. The CDR3 runs to 15 residues. In DNA, the CDR3 is TGTGCCAGCAGTTACACGTGGGAGCCCTACAATGAGCAGTTCTTC. Amino acids: CASSYTWEPYNEQFF.

This chain links TRBV4-3 with TRBJ2-7; 9 nucleotides align to TRBD1. After removal of 2 bases from V and 2 bases from J, the junction contained 4 bases not matched to a gene. Per germline, CDR1 LGHNA and CDR2 YSLEER. The CDR3 extends over 15 amino acids. Written as DNA, the CDR3 is TGCGCCAGCAGCCAAAACAGGGGGCTCCCCTACGAGCAGTACTTC. Residues: CASSQNRGLPYEQYF.

About this clone: Other DNA sequences in the same sample also yield this CDR3. V gene TRBV5-1 combines with J gene TRBJ1-2; TRBD1 agrees at 8 bases. This CDR3 is 13 amino acids long. Germline CDR1 is SGHRS and CDR2 is YFSETQ. The J segment lost 2 bases and the V segment lost 4 bases, leaving 1 base of the junction unmatched. The DNA for the CDR3 is TGCGCCAGCAGCCGGGACAGGAACTATGGCTACACCTTC. Its translation is CASSRDRNYGYTF.

This clone was seen a handful of times. The V gene is TRBV28, the J gene TRBJ2-1, with 9 bases that match TRBD2. V was pared by 3 bases and J by 8 bases, with 17 bases of the junction left unmatched. CDR3 length: 18 amino acids. Germline V CDR1 and CDR2: MDHEN, SYDVKM. CDR3 region: CASSFRRAGGPFSYEQFF. The CDR3 DNA reads as TGTGCCAGCAGTTTCCGGCGCGCGGGAGGGCCTTTTTCTTATGAGCAGTTCTTC. Full variable domain (missing parts from reference TRBV28 and TRBJ2-1): DVKVTQSSRYLVKRTGEKVFLECVQDMDHENMFWYRQDPGLGLRLIYFSYDVKMKEKGDIPEGYSVSREKKERFSLILESASTNQTSMYLCASSFRRAGGPFSYEQFFGPGTRLTVL.

A few counts support this clone. V is TRBV27 and J is TRBJ2-2, with 7 bases that match TRBD2. With 5 bases clipped from V and 0 bases from J, the junction kept 0 bases outside the gene matches. Germline V gene sequence: CDR1 MNHEY, CDR2 SMNVEV (reference sequence). The CDR3 covers 14 residues. CDR3 nucleotides: TGTGCCAGCAGTAGCGGGACGAACACCGGGGAGCTGTTTTTT. Protein sequence: CASSSGTNTGELFF.

The chain combines TRBV19 with TRBJ1-5; 8 bases line up with TRBD1. Per germline, CDR1 LNHDA and CDR2 SQIVND (reference sequence). The CDR3 spans 14 residues. With V trimmed by 7 bases and J by 2 bases, 4 bases remained unmatched. The CDR3 DNA sequence: TGTGCCAGTAAAGTGACAGGGGGCAATCAGCCCCAGCATTTT. Protein product: CASKVTGGNQPQHF.

V and J are TRBV19 and TRBJ1-3; 7 nucleotides agree with TRBD1. CDR1 and CDR2 from the germline V gene are LNHDA and SQIVND (reference sequence). The CDR3 has 13 residues. The J segment lost 3 bases and the V segment lost 9 bases, leaving 5 bases of the junction unmatched. In DNA, the CDR3 is TGTGCCAGCCGGCAGGGGGTTGGAAACACCATATATTTT. Residues: CASRQGVGNTIYF.

As concerns this clone: This CDR3 fails to terminate in the conserved phenylalanine or tryptophan, so it likely reflects a read error. This chain connects TRBV5-1 to TRBJ1-1; D might be TRBD1 (6 bases). The CDR3 length is 18 residues. Trimming removed 0 bases at V and 4 bases at J, with 22 bases between. Germline values: CDR1 SGHRS, CDR2 YFSETQ. In DNA form, the CDR3 reads TGCGCCAGCAGCTTGGCCAGCCAGGGGTCGATTCTAGGCACTGAAGCTTTCCTT. This codes for CASSLASQGSILGTEAFL.

The V call is TRBV15, the J call TRBJ2-1; TRBD1 aligns across 11 bases. The length of the CDR3 is 15 residues. Germline V lookup: CDR1 LNHNV, CDR2 YYDKDF (reference sequence). V lost 5 bases, J lost 8 bases, and 8 bases stayed unmatched. The DNA for the CDR3 is TGTGCCACCAGCGTAGGACAGGGGGCTCGGGATGAGCAGTTCTTC. It encodes CATSVGQGARDEQFF.

V is TRBV2 and J is TRBJ2-7; 9 nucleotides line up with TRBD1. From germline, CDR1 is SNHLY and CDR2 FYNNEI. V lost 7 bases and J lost 2; bases outside the gene matches: 6. The CDR3 extends over 14 amino acids. The CDR3 nucleotides read TGTGCCAGCAAGCAGGACAGGGGACCCTACGAGCAGTACTTC. Its protein is CASKQDRGPYEQYF. The whole variable domain, remainder taken from reference TRBV2 and TRBJ2-7, is EPEVTQTPSHQVTQMGQEVILRCVPISNHLYFYWYRQILGQKVEFLVSFYNNEISEKSEIFDDQFSVERPDGSNFTLKIRSTKLEDSAMYFCASKQDRGPYEQYFGPGTRLTVT.

This clone was picked up one time. This chain links TRBV3-1 (or the pseudogene TRBV3-2) with TRBJ1-1, with D perhaps matching TRBD1 (5 bases). The V end lost 1 base, the J end lost 1 base, and 7 bases lay between the germline ends. Germline V gene lookup returns CDR1 LGHDT and CDR2 YNNKEL (reference sequence). The CDR3 length is 14 residues. In nucleotides, the CDR3 is TGTGCCAGCAGCCAAGGTCAGGGGAACACTGAAGCTTTCTTT. Translated: CASSQGQGNTEAFF.

The rearrangement uses TRBV7-9 and TRBJ1-1; a possible D gene is TRBD1 (5 bases). Trimming stripped 5 bases from V and 1 base from J, with 8 bases between. Per the germline V gene, CDR1 is SEHNR and CDR2 is FQNEAQ (reference sequence). This CDR3 has 13 residues. CDR3 sequence: CASSEGQNTEAFF. DNA of the CDR3: TGTGCCAGCAGCGAAGGACAGAACACTGAAGCTTTCTTT.

The V and J genes are TRBV6-1 and TRBJ2-4, with no clear D. The CDR3 length is 12 residues. Germline values: CDR1 MNHNS, CDR2 SASEGT. The V end was cut by 2 bases, the J end by 8 bases, with 7 bases between. CDR3 coding DNA: TGTGCCAGCAGTGAAACGGGTTACATTCAGTACTTC. Protein sequence: CASSETGYIQYF.

The gene calls are TRBV28 and TRBJ2-7; 7 nucleotides agree with TRBD1. Trimming took 2 bases from V and 2 from J; bases not matched to a gene: 12. CDR3 size: 17 residues. In germline, CDR1 is MDHEN, CDR2 SYDVKM. The CDR3 DNA reads TGTGCCAGCAGTTTACTCTCGAGGGGACAGATAGCCTACGAGCAGTACTTC. Protein sequence: CASSLLSRGQIAYEQYF.

The chain has TRBV27 and TRBJ1-6, with 7 bases matching TRBD1. Germline V gene data show CDR1 as MNHEY and CDR2 as SMNVEV (reference sequence). This CDR3 region has 15 residues. The ends lost 6 bases at V and 3 bases at J; junction bases unmatched: 5. CDR3 nucleotide sequence: TGTGCCAGCAGACAGGACAGGCTCTATAATTCACCCCTCCACTTT. It translates to CASRQDRLYNSPLHF.

This CDR3 reads CASSITRGTNEKLFF. In DNA, the CDR3 is TGCGCCAGCAGCATTACCAGAGGAACTAATGAAAAACTGTTTTTT. The chain uses TRBV4-1 and TRBJ1-4; no firm D call. This CDR3 spans 15 amino acids. V was clipped by 5 bases and J by 1 base, with 11 bases between them. Germline loops: CDR1 MGHRA, CDR2 YSYEKL.

The chain employs TRBV5-1 and TRBJ2-2; 14 positions agree with TRBD2. V trimming: 4 bases; J trimming: 5 bases; junction bases outside the gene matches: 7. Germline lookup yields CDR1 SGHRS and CDR2 YFSETQ. The CDR3 length is 17 residues. The CDR3 coding sequence is TGCGCCAGCAGCCCGGGGGGGACTAGCGGGAGTACCGGGGAGCTGTTTTTT. It translates to CASSPGGTSGSTGELFF.

The V and J genes are TRBV2 and TRBJ1-1; TRBD1 agrees at 8 bases. V was pared by 6 bases and J by 5 bases, with 2 bases of the junction left unmatched. Germline lookup yields CDR1 SNHLY and CDR2 FYNNEI. CDR3 length: 12 residues. The CDR3 protein is CASRRTGTEAFF. CDR3 in DNA: TGTGCCAGCAGACGGACAGGGACTGAAGCTTTCTTT.

V gene TRBV7-9 combines with J gene TRBJ1-4; D gene unclear. V gave up 0 bases and J gave up 5 bases, with 10 bases separating them. Germline CDR1 SEHNR, CDR2 FQNEAQ (reference sequence). This CDR3 region has 15 residues. CDR3 amino acids: CASSLAEGLNEKLFF. CDR3 in DNA: TGTGCCAGCAGCTTAGCCGAGGGATTAAATGAAAAACTGTTTTTT.

This chain connects TRBV7-2 to TRBJ2-6; D possibly corresponds to TRBD2 (5 bases). CDR3 length equals 15 residues. Per the germline V gene, CDR1 is SGHTA and CDR2 is FQGNSA. Trimming took 1 base from V and 4 from J, leaving 8 bases between them. As DNA, the CDR3 is TGTGCCAGCAGCTTAGGAGGGTTAGGGGCCAACGTCCTGACTTTC. Translated: CASSLGGLGANVLTF.

This clone was counted a single time. The genes are TRBV28 and TRBJ1-5, with D perhaps TRBD1 (5 bases). This CDR3 contains 15 residues. V lost 1 base and J lost 6, with 13 bases in between. CDR1 is MDHEN, CDR2 SYDVKM, per germline. The DNA of the CDR3 is TGTGCCAGCAGTTTATTGATGCAGGGTGGTCAGCCCCAGCATTTT. It yields the protein CASSLLMQGGQPQHF.